The 21 T cell receptor beta chains reported below all come from one sample, sequenced in a study of immune evolution from preneoplasia to lung adenocarcinoma. Libraries were prepared by immunoSEQ multiplex PCR; TCRdb keeps only in-frame clonotypes and omits some of them. The sample has around 2,400 clones; approximately 84% are singletons. The sequencing input was FFPE adjacent normal lung tissue. The receptor set was obtained from an older person with lung adenocarcinoma.

The chain joins TRBV5-5 to TRBJ1-1; D is unresolved. This CDR3 has 16 residues. Trimming removed 3 bases from V and 2 bases from J, with 17 bases in between. Germline-derived CDR1 and CDR2 are SGHKS and YYEKEE (reference sequence). In nucleotides, the CDR3 is TGTGCCAGCAGCTCTCAACCAGCGACGAGAAACACTGAAGCTTTCTTT. Residues: CASSSQPATRNTEAFF.

V gene TRBV7-6 combines with J gene TRBJ2-7, with TRBD2 matching over 7 bases. The CDR3 totals 14 residues. Germline CDR1 SGHVS, CDR2 FNYEAQ. V dropped 3 bases and J dropped 2; count of bases not matched to a gene: 4. The CDR3 DNA reads as TGTGCCAGCAGCTTGGGGGAGGGGCCCTACGAGCAGTACTTC. Its translation is CASSLGEGPYEQYF.

The gene calls are TRBV7-3 and TRBJ2-5; the D is unclear. CDR1 is SGHTA and CDR2 is FQGTGA in the germline V gene. This CDR3 region has 15 residues. V was cut by 0 bases and J by 3 bases, with 11 bases left in between. The CDR3 loop reads CASSLTASPKETQYF. The CDR3 nucleotides are TGTGCCAGCAGCTTAACGGCCAGCCCGAAAGAGACCCAGTACTTC.

The chain has TRBV29-1 and TRBJ1-2, with TRBD1 identical over 7 bases. The CDR3 has 15 amino acids. V gave up 3 bases and J gave up 0 bases; unmatched junction bases: 7. Per the germline V gene, CDR1 is SQVTM and CDR2 is ANQGSEA. The CDR3 region has the DNA TGCAGCGTTGATGCGGGACAGCTCGCTAACTATGGCTACACCTTC. The encoded protein is CSVDAGQLANYGYTF.

This chain uses TRBV13 with TRBJ1-1; D remains ambiguous. Deletions cut 1 base from V and 2 bases from J, with 8 bases between. Germline lookup yields CDR1 PRHDT and CDR2 FYEKMQ (reference sequence). The CDR3 is 14 residues long. The CDR3 DNA reads TGTGCCAGCAGCTTAGACGGCACAAACACTGAAGCTTTCTTT. This codes for CASSLDGTNTEAFF.

This clone has a single count. The J gene is TRBJ1-2, the V gene TRBV18; weak D call: TRBD1 (5 bases). The germline CDR1 and CDR2 sequences are KGHSH and LQKENI. The CDR3 spans 15 residues. Trimming removed 0 bases at V and 3 bases at J, with 11 bases between. The CDR3 bases are TGTGCCAGCTCACCACCGTCCAGGGTTGACTATGGCTACACCTTC. Its protein product is CASSPPSRVDYGYTF.

V usage is TRBV11-2 and J usage is TRBJ2-7, with D tentatively TRBD1 (5 bases). The CDR3 sequence is 14 residues long. In germline, CDR1 is SGHAT, CDR2 FQNNGV. Trimming removed 7 bases at V and 7 bases at J, with 20 bases between. The DNA of the CDR3 is TGTGCCAGCATTCTGACGGCAAATAGGGGAGAGCAGTACTTC. Its translation: CASILTANRGEQYF.

The chain has TRBV28 and TRBJ1-2; D is unresolved. This CDR3 contains 11 residues. With 9 bases removed from V and 7 bases from J, the gap between germline ends came to 12 bases. The V gene's germline CDR1 is MDHEN and CDR2 SYDVKM. The CDR3 loop reads CASTDVGGYTF. DNA for the CDR3: TGTGCCAGTACGGATGTGGGTGGCTACACCTTC.

The J gene is TRBJ1-1, the V gene TRBV19; TRBD1 matches 11 bases. Trimming cost V 5 bases and J 0 bases; bases outside gene matches: 5. Germline V gives CDR1 LNHDA, CDR2 SQIVND (reference sequence). The CDR3 contains 16 residues. DNA for the CDR3: TGTGCCAGTAGTCCAGGGACAGGGGGAATGAACACTGAAGCTTTCTTT. Its protein is CASSPGTGGMNTEAFF.

The rearrangement links TRBV5-6 to TRBJ2-3; 10 bases are a match to TRBD2. Germline CDR1 is SGHDT and CDR2 is YYEEEE. The CDR3 spans 14 residues. The junction had 6 bases not matched to a gene; V was cut back by 6 bases and J by 5 bases. In nucleotides, the CDR3 is TGTGCCAGCACGGAAGCGGGAGGGGGAGATACGCAGTATTTT. It translates to CASTEAGGGDTQYF.

This chain links TRBV20-1 with TRBJ2-7; perhaps D is TRBD1 or TRBD2 (5 bases each). This CDR3 contains 11 residues. The V gene lost 3 bases and the J gene lost 6 bases, with 9 bases spanning the gap. Looked up from germline, CDR1 is DFQATT and CDR2 is SNEGSKA (reference sequence). The CDR3 DNA follows: TGCAGTGCTAGTCCCGGGGCCGAGCAGTACTTC. Translating gives CSASPGAEQYF.

V and J are TRBV9 and TRBJ1-1; 9 positions match TRBD1. The CDR3 length is 14 residues. The J segment lost 4 bases and the V segment lost 3 bases, leaving 4 bases of the junction unmatched. Germline V lookup: CDR1 SGDLS, CDR2 YYNGEE. The CDR3 sequence: CASSEQGAGTEAFF. The CDR3 coding sequence is TGTGCCAGCAGCGAACAGGGGGCAGGCACTGAAGCTTTCTTT.

This clone was counted between two and nine times. V gene TRBV7-8 combines with J gene TRBJ2-5, with 9 bases fitting TRBD2. Germline CDR1 SGHVS, CDR2 FQNEAQ. The CDR3 consists of 18 residues. V dropped 1 base and J dropped 3; count of bases not matched to a gene: 12. CDR3 region: CASSLVPWSGGREETQYF. The CDR3 nucleotides are TGTGCCAGCAGCTTAGTCCCCTGGAGCGGCGGGAGGGAAGAGACCCAGTACTTC.

This clone was detected a few times. This sequence joins TRBV20-1 and TRBJ1-1; D call uncertain. This CDR3 is 11 amino acids long. The germline V gene has CDR1 DFQATT and CDR2 SNEGSKA (reference sequence). V lost 6 bases and J lost 11, with 16 bases in between. The CDR3: CSALETGVAFF. DNA of the CDR3: TGCAGTGCCCTGGAAACCGGGGTTGCTTTCTTT.

The J gene is TRBJ1-1, the V gene TRBV19; unclear D gene. CDR1 and CDR2 from the germline V gene are LNHDA and SQIVND (reference sequence). Trimming shortened V by 3 bases and J by 1 base, and 6 bases separated the two germline ends. The CDR3 is made up of 13 amino acids. CDR3 DNA: TGTGCCAGTAGTATTAGATGGAACACTGAAGCTTTCTTT. Translated, it gives CASSIRWNTEAFF.

J is TRBJ1-2 and V is TRBV6-5, with TRBD1 matching 8 bases. V lost 2 bases and J lost 0; bases outside the gene matches: 2. Germline V lookup: CDR1 MNHEY, CDR2 SVGAGI. The CDR3 consists of 15 residues. The CDR3 DNA sequence: TGTGCCAGCAGTTACCGGACAGGGCCTAACTATGGCTACACCTTC. It encodes CASSYRTGPNYGYTF.

The CDR3 region has the DNA TGTGCCAGCAGCGCGACGGGCCTCCGGGAGCAGTTCTTC. It is translated as CASSATGLREQFF. This chain connects TRBV5-8 to TRBJ2-1, with unresolved D. Germline V lookup: CDR1 SGHTS, CDR2 YDEGEE. CDR3 length equals 13 residues. V gave up 4 bases and J gave up 10 bases, with 15 bases separating them.

As regards this clone: The junction shows a germline mismatch at one end, possibly a read error. The chain links TRBV15 to TRBJ2-5, with a weak D call TRBD1 (5 bases). CDR3 length equals 13 residues. CDR1 is LNHNV, CDR2 YYDKDF, per germline (reference sequence). Here the CDR3 DNA reads TGTGCTACCAGCAAAAGGGGCGAAGAGACCCAGTACTTC. Translation: CATSKRGEETQYF.

The chain links TRBV4-2 to TRBJ1-6; no clear D gene. Trimming took 1 base from V and 7 from J, leaving 17 bases between them. The germline V gene encodes CDR1 LGHNA and CDR2 YNFKEQ. This CDR3 contains 17 residues. The CDR3: CASSQATNQRENSPLHF. The DNA of the CDR3 is TGTGCCAGCAGCCAAGCCACGAACCAAAGAGAGAATTCACCCCTCCACTTT.

With regard to this clone: One end of the junction varies from germline; a read error may be responsible. The genes are TRBV10-3 and TRBJ1-5; D is ambiguous. The germline CDR1 and CDR2 sequences are ENHRY and SYGVKD. The CDR3 spans 13 residues. The DNA for the CDR3 is TGTGCCATCAGAGAGTATAGCAATCAGCCCCAGCATTTT. Its translation: CAIREYSNQPQHF.

This clone has only a few counts. The chain carries TRBV7-9 and TRBJ2-2, with TRBD1 matching 8 bases. CDR1 is SEHNR and CDR2 is FQNEAQ in the germline V gene (reference sequence). The CDR3 totals 14 residues. V dropped 4 bases and J dropped 8; count of bases not matched to a gene: 6. The CDR3: CASSSYRGLGELFF. In DNA form, the CDR3 reads TGTGCCAGCAGCTCCTACAGGGGGTTGGGGGAGCTGTTTTTT.